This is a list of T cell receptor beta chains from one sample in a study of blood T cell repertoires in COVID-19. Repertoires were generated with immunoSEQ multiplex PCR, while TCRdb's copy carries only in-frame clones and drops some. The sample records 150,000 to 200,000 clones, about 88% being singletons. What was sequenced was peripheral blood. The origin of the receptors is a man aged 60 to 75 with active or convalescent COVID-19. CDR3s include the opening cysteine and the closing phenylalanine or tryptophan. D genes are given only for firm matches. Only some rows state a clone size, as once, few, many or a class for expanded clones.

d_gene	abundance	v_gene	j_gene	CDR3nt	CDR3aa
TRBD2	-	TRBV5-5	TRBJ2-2	TGTGCCAGCAGCTTGTTCCCTAGCGGGAGGGCCGGAGGCGGGGAGCTGTTTTTT	CASSLFPSGRAGGGELFF
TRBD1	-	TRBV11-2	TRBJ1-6	TGTGCCAGCAGCTCGGGACAGTATAATTCACCCCTCCACTTT	CASSSGQYNSPLHF
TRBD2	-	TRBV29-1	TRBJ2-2	TGCAGCGTTGGGGGTCGAGCGGGAGGTCACACCGGGGAGCTGTTTTTT	CSVGGRAGGHTGELFF
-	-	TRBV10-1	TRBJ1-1	TGCGCCAGCAGTGACCCGGGGATGAACACTGAAGCTTTCTTT	CASSDPGMNTEAFF
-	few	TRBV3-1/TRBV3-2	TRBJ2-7	TGTGCCAGCAGCCAACAACAGGGTCCTGACGAGCAGTACTTC	CASSQQQGPDEQYF
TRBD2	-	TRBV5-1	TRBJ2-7	TGCGCCAGCAGCTCAATGGGACTAGCCCGCTACGAGCAGTACTTC	CASSSMGLARYEQYF
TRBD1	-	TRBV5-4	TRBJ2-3	TGTGCCAGCAGCAGGCTAGGAAAATCCGGGACAGGGTCCCCAGATACGCAGTATTTT	CASSRLGKSGTGSPDTQYF
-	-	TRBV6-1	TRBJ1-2	TGTGCCAGCAGTGAATGGGGGGGCTTAAGTTATGGCTACACCTTC	CASSEWGGLSYGYTF
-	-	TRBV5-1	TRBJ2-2	TGCGCCAGCAGCTTAGAAGGGGCGAACACCGGGGAGCTGTTTTTT	CASSLEGANTGELFF
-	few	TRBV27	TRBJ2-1	TGTGCCAGCAGTCCTGGAAGCGATGAGCAGTTCTTC	CASSPGSDEQFF
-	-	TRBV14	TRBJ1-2	TGTGCCAGCAGCCAAAGAAAGGGGACTAACTATGGCTACACCTTC	CASSQRKGTNYGYTF
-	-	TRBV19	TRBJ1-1	TGTGCCAGTAGCAGGGTCCTCATGAACACTGAAGCTTTCTTT	CASSRVLMNTEAFF
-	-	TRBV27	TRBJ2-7	TGTGCCAGCAGTTTAGGGCGGGGCGAGCAGTACTTC	CASSLGRGEQYF
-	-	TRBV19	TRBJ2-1	TGTGCCAGTAACCAGCGTCCCTACAATGAGCAGTTCTTC	CASNQRPYNEQFF
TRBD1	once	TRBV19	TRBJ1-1	TGTGCCAGTAGTACAACTCCCGACAGGGACACTGAAGCTTTCTTT	CASSTTPDRDTEAFF
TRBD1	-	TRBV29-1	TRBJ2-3	TGCAGCGTCCCACCGCGACAGGGAGATACGCAGTATTTT	CSVPPRQGDTQYF
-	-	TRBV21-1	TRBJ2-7	TGTGCCAGCAGCATAACACAGGACAGGGAGAATTCGGCCTACGAGCAGTACTTC	CASSITQDRENSAYEQYF
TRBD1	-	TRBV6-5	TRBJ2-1	TGTGCCAGCAGTTACAACAGGGGGCATGAGCAGTTCTTC	CASSYNRGHEQFF
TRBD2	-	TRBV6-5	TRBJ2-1	TGTGCCAGCAGTTACAATAGCGGGGGGTCTAATGAGCAGTTCTTC	CASSYNSGGSNEQFF
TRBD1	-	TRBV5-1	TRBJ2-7	TGCGCCAGCAGCACAGGGGGATACGAGCAGTACTTC	CASSTGGYEQYF
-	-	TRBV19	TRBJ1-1	TGTGCCAGTAGTCTCTGGCAGATAAACACTGAAGCTTTCTTT	CASSLWQINTEAFF
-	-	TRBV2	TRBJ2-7	TGTGCCAGCAGTGCTGAACAGATCTACGAGCAGTACTTC	CASSAEQIYEQYF
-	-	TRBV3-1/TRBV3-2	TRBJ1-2	TGTGCCAGCAGCCAAGGGGGGGGGAAAGGCTATGGCTACACCTTC	CASSQGGGKGYGYTF
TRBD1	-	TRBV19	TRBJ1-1	TGTGCCAGTACATCCATACAGGGGTCGGGCACTGAAGCTTTCTTT	CASTSIQGSGTEAFF
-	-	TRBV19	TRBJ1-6	TGTGCCAGTCGTGGACGGGAATATAATTCACCCCTCCACTTT	CASRGREYNSPLHF
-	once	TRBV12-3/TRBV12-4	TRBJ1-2	TGTGCCAGCACGTCCCGCAGGGATCATGGCTACACCTTC	CASTSRRDHGYTF
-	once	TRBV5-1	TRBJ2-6	TGCGCCAGCAGCTTAACGGGACTGCCAAGCTCTGGGGCCAACGTCCTGACTTTC	CASSLTGLPSSGANVLTF
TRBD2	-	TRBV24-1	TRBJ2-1	TGTGCCACCAGTGATCCTAGCGGGACCCGGAATGAGCAGTTCTTC	CATSDPSGTRNEQFF
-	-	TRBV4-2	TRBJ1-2	TGTGCCAGCAGCCAAGAGCAGGGTGATGGCTACACCTTC	CASSQEQGDGYTF
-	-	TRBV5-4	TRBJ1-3	TGTGCCAGCAGCTTGGTAGGACAGCTAAGCACCATATATTTT	CASSLVGQLSTIYF
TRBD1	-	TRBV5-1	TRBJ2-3	TGCGCCAGCAGCCAGGGTGGGACAGGCTCGGGCACAGATACGCAGTATTTT	CASSQGGTGSGTDTQYF
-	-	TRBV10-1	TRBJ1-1	TGCGCCAGCAGTGAGTCGGGGCGGCCAGGGGCTTTCTTT	CASSESGRPGAFF
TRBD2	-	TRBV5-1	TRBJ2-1	TGCGCCAGCAGCTTCCGCGGGAGGGAAACCTACAATGAGCAGTTCTTC	CASSFRGRETYNEQFF
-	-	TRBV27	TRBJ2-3	TGTGCCAGCAGTTTACAGGGCGCCCTAAGGGATACGCAGTATTTT	CASSLQGALRDTQYF
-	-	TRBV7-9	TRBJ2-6	TGTGCCAGCAGCTCCCAGACAGGCTCTGGGGCCAACGTCCTGACTTTC	CASSSQTGSGANVLTF
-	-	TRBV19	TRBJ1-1	TGTGCCAGTACCACCCGCGCAGGGAAGGTAGGCACTGAAGCTTTCTTT	CASTTRAGKVGTEAFF
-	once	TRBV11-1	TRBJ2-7	TGTGCCAGCAGCCCGAGTAGGTACAGGACCAGCTACGAGCAGTACTTC	CASSPSRYRTSYEQYF
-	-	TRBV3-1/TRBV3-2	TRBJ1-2	TGTGCCAGCAGCCAAGGTAGTGCGCCGGAGGGGTATGGCTACACCTTC	CASSQGSAPEGYGYTF
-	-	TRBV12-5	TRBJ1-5	TGTGCTAGTGGTTTAGGCATACACTATAGCAATCAGCCCCAGCATTTT	CASGLGIHYSNQPQHF
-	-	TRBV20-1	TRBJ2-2	TGCAGTGCTAGTTCCAAGTCGGACACCGGGGAGCTGTTTTTT	CSASSKSDTGELFF
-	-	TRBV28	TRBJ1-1	TGTGCCAGCAGTTTATACCAGGGTTCTTTCTTT	CASSLYQGSFF
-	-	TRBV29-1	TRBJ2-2	TGCAGCGCAGGGACTTTGGGGGCCGGGGAGCTGTTTTTT	CSAGTLGAGELFF
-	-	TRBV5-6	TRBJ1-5	TGTGCCAGCAGCTCCAGGGGATATAGCAATCAGCCCCAGCATTTT	CASSSRGYSNQPQHF
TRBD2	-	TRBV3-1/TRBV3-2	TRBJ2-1	TGTGCCAGCAGCCAAGTTTCGGGGGGGACCTACAATGAGCAGTTCTTC	CASSQVSGGTYNEQFF
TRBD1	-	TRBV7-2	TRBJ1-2	TGTGCCAGCAGCTCCACCGGACAGGGGACCAATGGCTACACCTTC	CASSSTGQGTNGYTF
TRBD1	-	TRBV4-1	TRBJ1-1	TGCGCCAGCAGCCCAACTGACAGGGGCACTGAAGCTTTCTTT	CASSPTDRGTEAFF
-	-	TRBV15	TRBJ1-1	TGTGCCACCAGCAGGACAGAGGAGACTGAAGCTTTCTTT	CATSRTEETEAFF
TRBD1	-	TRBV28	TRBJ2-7	TGTGCCAGCAGTTTAGGACAGGGGGCCTACGAGCAGTACTTC	CASSLGQGAYEQYF
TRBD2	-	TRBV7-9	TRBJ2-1	TGTGCCAGCAGCCCACTAGCGGGAGTAATCGATGAGCAGTTCTTC	CASSPLAGVIDEQFF
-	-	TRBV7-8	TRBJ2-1	TGTGCCAGCCGTAAAGGGGCCTCCTACAATGAGCAGTTCTTC	CASRKGASYNEQFF